This T cell receptor beta chain emerged from a study of cytomegalovirus exposure and HLA in healthy donors. Amplification used 60 Vbeta primers and 13 Jbeta primers. Libraries were prepared by immunoSEQ multiplex PCR; TCRdb keeps only in-frame clonotypes and omits some of them. The sample yields 120,000 to 150,000 clones, about four fifths seen once. From germline, CDR1 is SGDLS and CDR2 YYNGEE. The CDR3 covers 14 residues. J was trimmed by 8 bases and V by 4 bases; bases with no gene match: 11. Healthy donors of bone marrow made up the group. This sequence was found in a male donor in good health and CMV-seropositive. The gene calls are TRBV9 and TRBJ1-2, with 7 bases lining up with TRBD1. The sequenced sample consisted of PBMCs. Written as DNA, the CDR3 is TGTGCCAGCAGCTTACGGGACAGTGGGTTAGGCTACACCTTC. Its translation: CASSLRDSGLGYTF.